Detailed here is one T cell receptor beta chain. The antigen remains undetermined. This record belongs to a study of shared clonotypes between healthy human individuals. Study as a whole: Donor ages ranged 18 to 49 years: two women, a few men. The study's findings and limits: Naive CD4 clonotypes overlapped across several donors at roughly 5%. In contrast to clonotypes shared by all four donors, non-shared clonotypes had lower generation probabilities.

For sorted subsets, roughly 200 ng DNA per replicate equaled 30,000 or so T cell genomes. Method: immunoSEQ multiplex PCR; TCRdb's copy keeps in-frame clones and lacks some. Of a few million clones in the sample, approximately 93% were seen once. Per germline, CDR1 SGHRS and CDR2 YFSETQ. The length of the CDR3 is 15 residues. V was cut by 0 bases and J by 6 bases, with 16 bases left in between. The rearrangement links TRBV5-1 to TRBJ2-7; unclear D gene. The specimen was naive CD4+ T cells from PBMCs. Subset given: CD45RA+ positively selected. This TCR was recovered from a man aged 18 to 29 in good health. Some clones in this sample may be carry-over from other donors' samples. The CDR3 reads CASSLVPGRLGEQYF. The CDR3 DNA reads as TGCGCCAGCAGCTTGGTCCCGGGCAGGCTCGGCGAGCAGTACTTC. Supplemented by reference TRBV5-1 and TRBJ2-7, the full variable domain reads KAGVTQTPRYLIKTRGQQVTLSCSPISGHRSVSWYQQTPGQGLQFLFEYFSETQRNKGNFPGRFSGRQFSNSRSEMNVSTLELGDSALYLCASSLVPGRLGEQYFGPGTRLTVT.